This is a list of T cell receptor beta chains from one sample in a study of OX40 agonist ivuxolimab in advanced cancers. The assay was immunoSEQ multiplex PCR, and TCRdb's table has in-frame clones only and misses some. The table records roughly 56,000 clones, about 85% of them present only once. This sample comprised CD4+ or CD8+ T cells sorted from blood, obtained in a trial of the OX40 agonist ivuxolimab. The receptors were gathered from an adult with an advanced solid tumor such as melanoma, head and neck, liver or kidney cancer. The conserved cysteine and the conserved F or W are not part of the CDR3 here.

v_call	cdr3_length	j_call	cdr3_aa
TRBV6-6	12	TRBJ2-1	ASLPGSSYNEQF
TRBV7-6	12	TRBJ2-1	ASSLTGVYNEQF
TRBV5-6	13	TRBJ2-7	ASSLLGEVGYEQY
TRBV19	14	TRBJ2-3	ASSPLGGPDGDTQY
TRBV27	11	TRBJ1-1	ASSWSENTEAF
TRBV7-2	11	TRBJ2-7	ASSLESWGEQY
TRBV7-9	14	TRBJ2-7	ASSLGFVAGVLEQY
TRBV7-2	13	TRBJ2-7	ASSLLAGGSDEQY
TRBV7-2	12	TRBJ2-5	ASSKWGGEETQY
TRBV11-2	10	TRBJ2-5	ASSLAGETQY
TRBV5-1	11	TRBJ2-1	ASSLGVEEREV
TRBV25-1	11	TRBJ2-1	ASSAGAYNEQF
TRBV28	12	TRBJ1-1	ATSLQAENTEAF
TRBV5-1	13	TRBJ2-7	ASSSTGTGYGEQY
TRBV2	12	TRBJ1-2	ASSGGTERVGYT
TRBV15	14	TRBJ2-7	ATSRGGSGDPYEQY
TRBV11-2	16	TRBJ2-3	ASSPRGSGVLDTDTQY
TRBV23-1	9	TRBJ2-5	ASSPIRTQY
TRBV9	11	TRBJ2-3	AGARDGTDTQY
TRBV28	13	TRBJ2-7	ASIDRGVPSYEQY
TRBV9	12	TRBJ2-3	ASSVEVTANTQY
TRBV14	12	TRBJ2-3	ASSQWTTTDTQY
TRBV11-1	11	TRBJ2-7	ASSFMGWYEQY
TRBV27	12	TRBJ2-1	ASSKVGTYNEQF
TRBV9	11	TRBJ1-1	ASSVGGRTEAF
TRBV5-4	12	TRBJ2-7	ASSQELYGGGQY
TRBV19	13	TRBJ1-2	ASSITNGEKDGYT
TRBV10-3	12	TRBJ1-1	AISERQLNTEAF
TRBV11-2	12	TRBJ2-7	ASSITGSSYEQY
TRBV7-9	9	TRBJ1-1	ASSLNTEAF
TRBV28	15	TRBJ1-3	ASSLPQGAVGGNTIY
TRBV7-9	13	TRBJ2-3	ASSRDRVGTDTQY
TRBV30	11	TRBJ2-4	AWSVAGGDIQY
TRBV11-2	10	TRBJ2-1	ASRSRGDRQF
TRBV6-5	9	TRBJ2-7	ASSYGAGQY
TRBV5-4	12	TRBJ2-5	ASSLDFPQETQY
TRBV7-9	13	TRBJ2-5	ASSLGRAPGETQY
TRBV4-3	16	TRBJ2-3	ASSQGTSGALSTDTQY
TRBV6-5	11	TRBJ2-2	ASSLEDTGELF
TRBV7-6	12	TRBJ2-3	ASSLDSSGDTQY
TRBV7-9	10	TRBJ2-2	AGLYNTGELF
TRBV28	13	TRBJ1-2	ASSSGTGPNYGYT
TRBV5-1	15	TRBJ2-5	ASSWGRGALFKETQY
TRBV7-9	13	TRBJ2-2	ASRRLAGASGELF
TRBV7-2	17	TRBJ2-3	ASSSNPTGTSGSFDTQY
TRBV5-1	15	TRBJ2-3	ASEELAGASPTDTQY
TRBV6-4	12	TRBJ2-5	ASSDRGRGETQY